This T cell receptor beta chain was sequenced during a study of neurological immune-mediated disorders. Trimming took off 8 bases at V and 1 base at J, with 7 bases between the two ends. The germline CDR1 and CDR2 sequences are MNHEY and SVGAGI. The CDR3 sequence is 12 residues long. This clonotype has ten or more counts. The target antigen is unknown. The study, taken as a whole, reports: HTLV-1-associated myelopathy had the most TCR clonal expansion, and multiple sclerosis had the least, less than healthy controls. Phylogenetically, 18 of 34 multiple sclerosis patients' repertoires fell into one related-CDR3 cluster, a possible signature.

Over 190 million TCR-beta sequences, together covering 15-18 subjects, were produced by every individual sequencing run that was carried out. TCRdb called the 5' RACE reads again in MiXCR, with one record for every CDR3 protein. The sample shows 50,000 to 70,000 distinct CDR3 sequences, roughly 4.3% of them seen only once. The receptor comes from a man aged 30 to 45 with multiple sclerosis. The sample comprised PBMCs. The J gene is TRBJ2-3, the V gene TRBV6-5; tentatively, D is TRBD2 (5 bases). The CDR3 coding sequence is TGTGCCAGCGGGAGAGGCACAGATACGCAGTATTTT. As protein: CASGRGTDTQYF.